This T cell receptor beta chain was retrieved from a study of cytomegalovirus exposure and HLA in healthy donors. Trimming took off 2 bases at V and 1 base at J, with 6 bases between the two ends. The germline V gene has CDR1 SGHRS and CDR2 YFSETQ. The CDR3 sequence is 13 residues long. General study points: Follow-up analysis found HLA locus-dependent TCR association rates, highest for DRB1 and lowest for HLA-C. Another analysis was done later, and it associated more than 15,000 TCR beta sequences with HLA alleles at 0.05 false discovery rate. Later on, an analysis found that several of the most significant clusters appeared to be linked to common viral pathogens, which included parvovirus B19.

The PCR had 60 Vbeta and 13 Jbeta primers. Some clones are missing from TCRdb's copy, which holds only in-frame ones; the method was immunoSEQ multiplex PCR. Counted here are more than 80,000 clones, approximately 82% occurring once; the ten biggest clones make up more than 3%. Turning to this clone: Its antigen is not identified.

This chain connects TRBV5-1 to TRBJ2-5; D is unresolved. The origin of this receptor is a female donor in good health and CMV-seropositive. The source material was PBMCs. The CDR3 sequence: CASSFVPQETQYF. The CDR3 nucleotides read TGCGCCAGCAGCTTCGTCCCCCAAGAGACCCAGTACTTC.